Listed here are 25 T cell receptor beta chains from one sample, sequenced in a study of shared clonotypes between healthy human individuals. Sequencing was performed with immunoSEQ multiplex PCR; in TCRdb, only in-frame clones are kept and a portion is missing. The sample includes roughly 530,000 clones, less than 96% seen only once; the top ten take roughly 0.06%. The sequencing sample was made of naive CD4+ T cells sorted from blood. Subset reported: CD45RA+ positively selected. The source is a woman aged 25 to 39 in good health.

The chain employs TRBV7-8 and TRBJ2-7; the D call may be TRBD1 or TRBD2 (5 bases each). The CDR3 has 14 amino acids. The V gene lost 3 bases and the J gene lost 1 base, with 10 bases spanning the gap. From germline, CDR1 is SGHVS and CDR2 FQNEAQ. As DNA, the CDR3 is TGTGCCAGCAGCTTCGTCGGGACGTCCTACGAGCAGTACTTC. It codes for CASSFVGTSYEQYF.

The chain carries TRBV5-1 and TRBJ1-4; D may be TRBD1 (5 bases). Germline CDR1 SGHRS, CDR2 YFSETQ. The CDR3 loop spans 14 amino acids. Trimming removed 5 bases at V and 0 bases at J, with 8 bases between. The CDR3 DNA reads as TGCGCCAGCAGGGGACTTGCAACTAATGAAAAACTGTTTTTT. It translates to CASRGLATNEKLFF.

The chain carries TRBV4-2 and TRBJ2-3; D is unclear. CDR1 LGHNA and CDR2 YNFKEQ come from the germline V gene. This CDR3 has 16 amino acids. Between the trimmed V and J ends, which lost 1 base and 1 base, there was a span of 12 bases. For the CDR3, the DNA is TGTGCCAGCAGCCAAGTTTTAAGCCTTCGCACAGATACGCAGTATTTT. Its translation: CASSQVLSLRTDTQYF.

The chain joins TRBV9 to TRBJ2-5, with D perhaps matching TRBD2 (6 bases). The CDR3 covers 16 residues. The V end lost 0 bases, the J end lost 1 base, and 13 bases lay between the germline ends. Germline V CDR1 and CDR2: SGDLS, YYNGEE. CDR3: CASSVVASVPQETQYF. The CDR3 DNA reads TGTGCCAGCAGCGTAGTGGCTAGCGTACCCCAAGAGACCCAGTACTTC.

The CDR3: CASRRTGEGAGYTF. CDR3 in DNA: TGTGCCAGCAGGCGGACAGGGGAAGGCGCGGGCTACACCTTC. This sequence joins TRBV6-5 and TRBJ1-2; 9 nucleotides line up with TRBD1. CDR3 size: 14 residues. Germline V gene sequence: CDR1 MNHEY, CDR2 SVGAGI. V lost 6 bases, J lost 8 bases, and 10 bases stayed unmatched.

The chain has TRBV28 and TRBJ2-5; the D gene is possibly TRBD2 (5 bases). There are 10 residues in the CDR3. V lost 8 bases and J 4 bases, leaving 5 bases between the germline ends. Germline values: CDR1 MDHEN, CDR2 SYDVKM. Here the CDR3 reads CASEGETQYF. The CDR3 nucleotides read TGTGCCAGCGAGGGAGAGACCCAGTACTTC.

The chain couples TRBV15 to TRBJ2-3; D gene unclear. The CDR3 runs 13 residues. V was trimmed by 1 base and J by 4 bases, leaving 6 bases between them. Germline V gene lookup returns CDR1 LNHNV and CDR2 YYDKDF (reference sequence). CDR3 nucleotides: TGTGCCACCAGCAGAGCAGTCCCAGATACGCAGTATTTT. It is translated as CATSRAVPDTQYF. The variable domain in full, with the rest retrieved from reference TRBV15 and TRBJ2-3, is DAMVIQNPRYQVTQFGKPVTLSCSQTLNHNVMYWYQQKSSQAPKLLFHYYDKDFNNEADTPDNFQSRRPNTSFCFLDIRSPGLGDTAMYLCATSRAVPDTQYFGPGTRLTVL.

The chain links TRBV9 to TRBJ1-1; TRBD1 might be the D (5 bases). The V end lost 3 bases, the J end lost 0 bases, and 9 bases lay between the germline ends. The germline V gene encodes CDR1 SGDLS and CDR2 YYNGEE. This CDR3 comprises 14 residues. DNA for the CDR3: TGTGCCAGCAGCGAAGGGGTCTTGAACACTGAAGCTTTCTTT. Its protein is CASSEGVLNTEAFF.

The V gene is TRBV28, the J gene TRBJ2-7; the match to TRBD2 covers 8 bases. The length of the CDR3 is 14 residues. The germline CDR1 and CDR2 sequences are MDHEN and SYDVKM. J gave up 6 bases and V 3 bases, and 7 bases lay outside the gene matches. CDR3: CASSFPAGGLEQYF. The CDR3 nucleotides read TGTGCCAGCAGTTTCCCTGCGGGGGGTCTCGAGCAGTACTTC.

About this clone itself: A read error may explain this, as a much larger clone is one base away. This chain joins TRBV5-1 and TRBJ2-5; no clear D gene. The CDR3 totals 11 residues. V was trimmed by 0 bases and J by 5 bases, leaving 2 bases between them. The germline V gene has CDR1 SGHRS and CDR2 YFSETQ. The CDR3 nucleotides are TGCGCCAGCAGCTTGGATGAGACCCAGTACTTC. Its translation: CASSLDETQYF.

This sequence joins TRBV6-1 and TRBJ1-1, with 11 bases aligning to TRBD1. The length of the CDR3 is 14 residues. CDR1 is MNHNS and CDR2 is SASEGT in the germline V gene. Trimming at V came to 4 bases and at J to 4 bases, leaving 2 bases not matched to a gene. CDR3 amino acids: CASSAGQGGTEAFF. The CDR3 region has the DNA TGTGCCAGCAGTGCGGGACAGGGGGGCACTGAAGCTTTCTTT.

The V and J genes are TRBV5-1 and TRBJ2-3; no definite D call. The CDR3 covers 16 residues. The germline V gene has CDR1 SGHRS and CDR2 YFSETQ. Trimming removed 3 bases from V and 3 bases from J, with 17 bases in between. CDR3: CASSSLARPMTDTQYF. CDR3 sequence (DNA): TGCGCCAGCAGCTCCCTGGCTAGACCCATGACAGATACGCAGTATTTT.

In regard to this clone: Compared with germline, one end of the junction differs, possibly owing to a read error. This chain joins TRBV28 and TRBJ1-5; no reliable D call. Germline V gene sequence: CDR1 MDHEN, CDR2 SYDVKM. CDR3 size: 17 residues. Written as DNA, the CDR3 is TGTGCCAGCAGTTTGCCCGAAAACAGCGCTAGCTATCAGCCCCAGCATTTT. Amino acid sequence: CASSLPENSASYQPQHF.

DNA of the CDR3: TGTGCCAGCAGCGTAGGTTGGGGACAGGAGGAGAAGCAGTACTTC. It codes for CASSVGWGQEEKQYF. The V call is TRBV9, the J call TRBJ2-7; 8 bases line up with TRBD1. The CDR3 is 15 residues long. V gave up 0 bases and J gave up 8 bases; unmatched junction bases: 10. Germline loops: CDR1 SGDLS, CDR2 YYNGEE. Based on the CDR3 plus reference TRBV9 and TRBJ2-7, the full variable domain is DSGVTQTPKHLITATGQRVTLRCSPRSGDLSVYWYQQSLDQGLQFLIQYYNGEERAKGNILERFSAQQFPDLHSELNLSSLELGDSALYFCASSVGWGQEEKQYFGPGTRLTVT.

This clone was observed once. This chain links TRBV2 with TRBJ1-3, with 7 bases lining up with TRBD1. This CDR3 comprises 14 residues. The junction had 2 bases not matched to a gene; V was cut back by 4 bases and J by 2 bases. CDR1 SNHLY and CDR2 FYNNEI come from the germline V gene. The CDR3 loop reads CASSVGGTGNTIYF. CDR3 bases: TGTGCCAGCAGTGTAGGGGGCACTGGAAACACCATATATTTT. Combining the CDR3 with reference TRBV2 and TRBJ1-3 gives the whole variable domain EPEVTQTPSHQVTQMGQEVILRCVPISNHLYFYWYRQILGQKVEFLVSFYNNEISEKSEIFDDQFSVERPDGSNFTLKIRSTKLEDSAMYFCASSVGGTGNTIYFGEGSWLTVV.

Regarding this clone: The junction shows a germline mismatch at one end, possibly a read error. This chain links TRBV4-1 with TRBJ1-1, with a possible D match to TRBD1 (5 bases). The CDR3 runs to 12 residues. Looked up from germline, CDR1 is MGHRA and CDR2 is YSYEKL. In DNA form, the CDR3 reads TGCGCCAGCAGCCAAGATTTTCGGGGGTTGGTCTTT. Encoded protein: CASSQDFRGLVF.

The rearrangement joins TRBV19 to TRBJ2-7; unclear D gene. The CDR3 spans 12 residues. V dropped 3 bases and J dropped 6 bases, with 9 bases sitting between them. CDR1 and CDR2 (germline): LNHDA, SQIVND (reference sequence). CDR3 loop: CASSITLGEQYF. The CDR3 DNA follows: TGTGCCAGTAGTATCACCCTTGGCGAGCAGTACTTC. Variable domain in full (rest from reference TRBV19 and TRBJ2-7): DGGITQSPKYLFRKEGQNVTLSCEQNLNHDAMYWYRQDPGQGLRLIYYSQIVNDFQKGDIAEGYSVSREKKESFPLTVTSAQKNPTAFYLCASSITLGEQYFGPGTRLTVT.

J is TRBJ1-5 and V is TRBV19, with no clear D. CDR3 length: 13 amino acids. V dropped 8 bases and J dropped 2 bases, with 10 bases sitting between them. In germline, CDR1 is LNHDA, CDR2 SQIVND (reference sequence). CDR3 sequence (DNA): TGTGCCAGTTCTGATGATGGCAATCAGCCCCAGCATTTT. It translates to CASSDDGNQPQHF.

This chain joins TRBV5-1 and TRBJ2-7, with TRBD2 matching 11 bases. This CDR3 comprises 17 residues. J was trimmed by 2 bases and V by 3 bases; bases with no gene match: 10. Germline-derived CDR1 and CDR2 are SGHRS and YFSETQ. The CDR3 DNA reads TGCGCCAGCAGCTCGGAGGCCGGGACTAGCGGTACCTACGAGCAGTACTTC. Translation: CASSSEAGTSGTYEQYF.

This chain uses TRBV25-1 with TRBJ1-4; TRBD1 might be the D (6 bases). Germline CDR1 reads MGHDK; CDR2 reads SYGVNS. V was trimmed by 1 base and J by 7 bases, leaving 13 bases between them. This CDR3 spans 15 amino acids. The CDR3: CASSEFGGGVEKLFF. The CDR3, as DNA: TGTGCCAGCAGTGAATTTGGGGGCGGGGTTGAAAAACTGTTTTTT. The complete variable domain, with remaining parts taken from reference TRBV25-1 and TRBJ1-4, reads EADIYQTPRYLVIGTGKKITLECSQTMGHDKMYWYQQDPGMELHLIHYSYGVNSTEKGDLSSESTVSRIRTEHFPLTLESARPSHTSQYLCASSEFGGGVEKLFFGSGTQLSVL.

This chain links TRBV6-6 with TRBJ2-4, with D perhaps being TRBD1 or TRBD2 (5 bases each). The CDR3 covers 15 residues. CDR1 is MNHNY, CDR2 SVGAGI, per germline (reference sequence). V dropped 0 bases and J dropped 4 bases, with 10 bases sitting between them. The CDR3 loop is CASSYSGPEKNIQYF. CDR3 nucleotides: TGTGCCAGCAGTTACTCGGGACCGGAGAAAAACATTCAGTACTTC.

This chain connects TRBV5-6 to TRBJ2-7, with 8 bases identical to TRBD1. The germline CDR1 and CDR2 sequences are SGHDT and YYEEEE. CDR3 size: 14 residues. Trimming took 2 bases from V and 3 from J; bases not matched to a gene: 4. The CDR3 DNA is TGTGCCAGCAGCTTCAGGACAGGGAGCTACGAGCAGTACTTC. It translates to CASSFRTGSYEQYF.

The CDR3: CASNGGDGQPQHF. CDR3 sequence (DNA): TGTGCCAGCAACGGAGGGGACGGTCAGCCCCAGCATTTT. The V and J genes are TRBV28 and TRBJ1-5, with a tentative D call TRBD1 (5 bases). Looked up from germline, CDR1 is MDHEN and CDR2 is SYDVKM. Between the trimmed V and J ends, which lost 7 bases and 6 bases, there was a span of 13 bases. The CDR3 is 13 amino acids.

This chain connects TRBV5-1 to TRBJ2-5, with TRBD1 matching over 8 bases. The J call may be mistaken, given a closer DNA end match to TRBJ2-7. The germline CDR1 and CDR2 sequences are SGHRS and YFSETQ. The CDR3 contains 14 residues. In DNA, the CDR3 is TGCGCCAGCAGTCCTCGACAGGGGTCCCACGAGCAGTACTTC. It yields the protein CASSPRQGSHEQYF.

This CDR3 is CASSLAGESRDEQFF. The DNA of the CDR3 is TGCGCCAGCAGCTTGGCCGGGGAATCGAGGGATGAGCAGTTCTTC. The V gene is TRBV5-1, the J gene TRBJ2-1; the D gene is possibly TRBD2 (5 bases). This CDR3 has 15 residues. From germline, CDR1 is SGHRS and CDR2 YFSETQ. The ends were cut back, 0 bases at V and 8 bases at J, with 15 bases in the middle.